This T cell receptor (beta chain) was sequenced in a study of T cells in Graves' hyperthyroidism and ophthalmopathy. The germline V and J ends were trimmed by 4 bases and 0 bases, with 9 bases remaining between them. Germline loops: CDR1 SEHNR, CDR2 FQNEAQ (reference sequence). The CDR3 is made up of 14 amino acids. Template material for amplifying TCR beta CDR3 regions consisted of RNA transcripts. The HTBI primer set was used in a first-round RT-PCR of the TCR CDR3. TCRdb fed the multiplex PCR reads into MiXCR, producing one record per CDR3 protein. Of 650,000 to 700,000 distinct CDR3 sequences listed, 15% to 20% are singletons.

Sequenced input: blood. The J gene is TRBJ2-5, the V gene TRBV7-9; D gene uncertain. The clonotype originates from a man aged 45-60 years with Graves' hyperthyroidism. This CDR3 reads CASSSSWNQETQYF. In DNA, the CDR3 is TGTGCCAGCAGCTCCTCGTGGAACCAAGAGACCCAGTACTTC. Drawing the rest from reference TRBV7-9 and TRBJ2-5, the complete variable domain is DTGVSQNPRHKITKRGQNVTFRCDPISEHNRLYWYRQTLGQGPEFLTYFQNEAQLEKSRLLSDRFSAERPKGSFSTLEIQRTEQGDSAMYLCASSSSWNQETQYFGPGTRLLVL.